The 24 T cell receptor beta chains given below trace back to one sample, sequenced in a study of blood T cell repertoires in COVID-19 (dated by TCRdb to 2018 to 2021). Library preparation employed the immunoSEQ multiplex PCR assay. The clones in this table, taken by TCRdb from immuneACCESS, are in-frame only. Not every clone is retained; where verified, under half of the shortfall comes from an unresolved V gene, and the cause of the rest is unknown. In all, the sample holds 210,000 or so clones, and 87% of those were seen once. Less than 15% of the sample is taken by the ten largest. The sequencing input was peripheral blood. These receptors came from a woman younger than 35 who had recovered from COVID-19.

The CDR3, as DNA: TGTGCCAGCAGTGAATGGGTGACTAGCGGGAACCTCCATAGCGCGCAGTATTTT. This gives the protein CASSEWVTSGNLHSAQYF. The chain recombines TRBV25-1 with TRBJ2-3, with 11 nucleotides matching TRBD2. The germline CDR1 and CDR2 sequences are MGHDK and SYGVNS. The CDR3 has 18 residues. After removal of 1 base from V and 10 bases from J, the junction contained 16 bases not matched to a gene.

CDR3 protein: CASSGGQGGGNTIYF. For the CDR3, the DNA is TGTGCCAGCAGCGGAGGACAGGGTGGTGGAAACACCATATATTTT. This chain uses TRBV9 with TRBJ1-3, with 8 bases aligning to TRBD1. This CDR3 is built from 15 residues. Germline lookup yields CDR1 SGDLS and CDR2 YYNGEE. After removal of 3 bases from V and 3 bases from J, the junction contained 5 bases not matched to a gene.

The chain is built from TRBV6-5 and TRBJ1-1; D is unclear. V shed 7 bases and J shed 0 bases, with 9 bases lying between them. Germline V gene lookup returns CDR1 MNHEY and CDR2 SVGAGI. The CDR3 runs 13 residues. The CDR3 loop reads CASTIALNTEAFF. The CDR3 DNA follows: TGTGCCAGCACGATAGCTTTGAACACTGAAGCTTTCTTT.

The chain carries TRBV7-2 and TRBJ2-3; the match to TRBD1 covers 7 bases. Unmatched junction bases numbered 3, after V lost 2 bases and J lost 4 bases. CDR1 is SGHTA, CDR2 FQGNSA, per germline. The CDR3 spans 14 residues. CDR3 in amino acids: CASSLRTGSDTQYF. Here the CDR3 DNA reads TGTGCCAGCAGCTTAAGGACAGGTTCAGATACGCAGTATTTT.

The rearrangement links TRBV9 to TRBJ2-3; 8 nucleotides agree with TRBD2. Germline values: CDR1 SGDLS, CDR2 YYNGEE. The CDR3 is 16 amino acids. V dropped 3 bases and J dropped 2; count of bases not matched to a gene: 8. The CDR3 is CASSDSLAGSTDTQYF. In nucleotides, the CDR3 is TGTGCCAGCAGCGATTCGTTAGCGGGGTCCACAGATACGCAGTATTTT.

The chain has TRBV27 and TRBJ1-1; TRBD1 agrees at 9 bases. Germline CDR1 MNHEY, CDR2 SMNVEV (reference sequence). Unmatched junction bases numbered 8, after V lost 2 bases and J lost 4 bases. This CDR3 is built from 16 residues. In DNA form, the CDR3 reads TGTGCCAGCAGTTTAATAATAGGGACAGGGAGCACTGAAGCTTTCTTT. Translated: CASSLIIGTGSTEAFF.

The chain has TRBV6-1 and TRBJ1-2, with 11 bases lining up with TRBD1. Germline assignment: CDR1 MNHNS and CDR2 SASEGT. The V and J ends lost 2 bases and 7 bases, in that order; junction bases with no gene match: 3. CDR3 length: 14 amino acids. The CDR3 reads CASSERDRGFGYTF. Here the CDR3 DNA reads TGTGCCAGCAGTGAAAGGGACAGGGGGTTTGGCTACACCTTC.

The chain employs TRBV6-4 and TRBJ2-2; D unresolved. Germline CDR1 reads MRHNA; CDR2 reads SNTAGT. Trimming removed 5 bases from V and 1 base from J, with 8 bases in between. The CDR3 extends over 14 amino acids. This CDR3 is CASSFTVNTGELFF. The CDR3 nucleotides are TGTGCCAGCAGTTTTACGGTGAACACCGGGGAGCTGTTTTTT.

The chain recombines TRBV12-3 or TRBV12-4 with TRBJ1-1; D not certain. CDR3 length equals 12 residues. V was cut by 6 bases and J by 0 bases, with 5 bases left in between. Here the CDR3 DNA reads TGTGCCAGCAGCCTAATGAACACTGAAGCTTTCTTT. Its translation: CASSLMNTEAFF.

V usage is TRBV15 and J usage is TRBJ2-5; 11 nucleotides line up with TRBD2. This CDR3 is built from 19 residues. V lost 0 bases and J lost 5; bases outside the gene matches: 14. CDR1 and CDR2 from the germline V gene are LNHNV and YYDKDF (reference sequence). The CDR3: CATSRESSGVLAGDETQYF. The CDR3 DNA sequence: TGTGCCACCAGCAGAGAATCCTCCGGGGTACTAGCGGGAGATGAGACCCAGTACTTC.

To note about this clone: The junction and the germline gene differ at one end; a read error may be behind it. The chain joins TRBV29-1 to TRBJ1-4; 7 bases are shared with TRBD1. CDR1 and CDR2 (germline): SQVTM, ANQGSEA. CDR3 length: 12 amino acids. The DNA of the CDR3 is TGCAGCGTAACCAGGGGGTATGAAAAAGTGTTTTTT. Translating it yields CSVTRGYEKVFF.

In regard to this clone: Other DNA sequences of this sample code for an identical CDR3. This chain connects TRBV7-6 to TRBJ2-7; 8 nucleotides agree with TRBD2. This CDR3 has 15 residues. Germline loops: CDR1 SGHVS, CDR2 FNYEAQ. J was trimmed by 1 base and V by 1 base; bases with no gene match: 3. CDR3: CASSLGSGISYEQYF. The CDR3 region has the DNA TGTGCCAGCAGCTTAGGTAGCGGGATATCCTACGAGCAGTACTTC.

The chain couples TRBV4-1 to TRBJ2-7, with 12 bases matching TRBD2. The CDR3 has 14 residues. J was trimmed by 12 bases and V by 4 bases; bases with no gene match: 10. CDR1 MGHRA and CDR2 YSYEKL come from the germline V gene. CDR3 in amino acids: CASSLVGLAGSPYF. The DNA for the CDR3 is TGCGCCAGCAGCCTGGTTGGACTAGCGGGGAGTCCGTACTTC.

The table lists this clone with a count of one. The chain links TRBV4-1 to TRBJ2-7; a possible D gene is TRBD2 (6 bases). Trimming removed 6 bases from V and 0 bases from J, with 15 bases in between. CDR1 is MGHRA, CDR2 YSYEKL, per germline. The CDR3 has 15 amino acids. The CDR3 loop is CASRSRDFDSYEQYF. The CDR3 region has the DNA TGCGCCAGCAGGTCACGGGACTTCGACTCCTACGAGCAGTACTTC.

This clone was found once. CDR3 residues: CASSFELQEYYNEQFF. DNA for the CDR3: TGTGCCAGCAGCTTTGAACTCCAAGAATACTACAATGAGCAGTTCTTC. The chain links TRBV11-3 to TRBJ2-1, with D uncertain. This CDR3 has 16 residues. V dropped 3 bases and J dropped 3 bases, with 15 bases sitting between them. Germline CDR1 is SGHNT and CDR2 is YENEEA.

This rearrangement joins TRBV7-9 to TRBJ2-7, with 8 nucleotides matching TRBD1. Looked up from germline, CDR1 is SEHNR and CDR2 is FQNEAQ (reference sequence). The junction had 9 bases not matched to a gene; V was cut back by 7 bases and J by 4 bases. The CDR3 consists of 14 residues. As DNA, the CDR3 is TGTGCCAGCACCATCGGGACAGGATGGTACGAGCAGTACTTC. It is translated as CASTIGTGWYEQYF.

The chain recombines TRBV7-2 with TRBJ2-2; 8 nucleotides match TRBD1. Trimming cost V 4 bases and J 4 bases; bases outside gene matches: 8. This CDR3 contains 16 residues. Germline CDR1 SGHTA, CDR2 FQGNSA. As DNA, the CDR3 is TGTGCCAGCAGCTACCTGGACAGGGACTTCACCGGGGAGCTGTTTTTT. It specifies CASSYLDRDFTGELFF.

The CDR3 protein is CASSLPRNQGTGELFF. The CDR3 bases are TGTGCCAGCAGCTTACCAAGGAACCAGGGGACCGGGGAGCTGTTTTTT. The chain links TRBV7-9 to TRBJ2-2, with D perhaps TRBD1 (6 bases). The CDR3 has 16 residues. Germline CDR1 is SEHNR and CDR2 is FQNEAQ (reference sequence). V gave up 2 bases and J gave up 5 bases, with 15 bases separating them.

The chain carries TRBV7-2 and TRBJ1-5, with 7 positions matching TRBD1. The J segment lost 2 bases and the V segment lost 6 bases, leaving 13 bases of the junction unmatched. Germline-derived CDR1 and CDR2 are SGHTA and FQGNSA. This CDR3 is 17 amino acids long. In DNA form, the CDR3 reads TGTGCCAGCAGTCGCACCAACAGGGGAAACGGCAATCAGCCCCAGCATTTT. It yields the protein CASSRTNRGNGNQPQHF.

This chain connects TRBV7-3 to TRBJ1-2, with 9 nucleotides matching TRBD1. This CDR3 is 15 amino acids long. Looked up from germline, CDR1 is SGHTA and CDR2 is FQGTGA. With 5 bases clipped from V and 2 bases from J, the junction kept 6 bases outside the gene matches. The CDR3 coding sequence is TGTGCCAGCAGCCCCTCGGGACAGGGCAACTATGGCTACACCTTC. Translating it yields CASSPSGQGNYGYTF.

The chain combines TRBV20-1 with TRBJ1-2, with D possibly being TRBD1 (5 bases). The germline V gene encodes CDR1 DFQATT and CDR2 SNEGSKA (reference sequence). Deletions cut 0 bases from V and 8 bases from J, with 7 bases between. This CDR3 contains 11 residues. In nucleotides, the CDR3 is TGCAGTGCTAGAGAAGGGGCGGGCTACACCTTC. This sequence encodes CSAREGAGYTF.

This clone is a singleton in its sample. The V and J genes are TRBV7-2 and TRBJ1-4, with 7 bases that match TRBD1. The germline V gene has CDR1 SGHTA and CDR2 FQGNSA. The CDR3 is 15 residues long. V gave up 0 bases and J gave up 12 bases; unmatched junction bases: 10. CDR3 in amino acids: CASSLAGRGSPELFF. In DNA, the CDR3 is TGTGCCAGCAGCTTAGCGGGCAGGGGGTCTCCGGAACTGTTTTTT.

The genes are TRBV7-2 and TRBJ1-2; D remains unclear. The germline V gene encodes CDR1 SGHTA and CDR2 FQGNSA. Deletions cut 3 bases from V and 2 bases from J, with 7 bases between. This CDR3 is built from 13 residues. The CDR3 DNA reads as TGTGCCAGCAGCTTGTACTCCAACTATGGCTACACCTTC. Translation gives CASSLYSNYGYTF.

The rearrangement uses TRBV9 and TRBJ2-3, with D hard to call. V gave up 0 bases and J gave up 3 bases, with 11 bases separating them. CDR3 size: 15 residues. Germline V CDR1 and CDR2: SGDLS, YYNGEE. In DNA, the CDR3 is TGTGCCAGCAGCGTAGACGCAGGTGTGACAGATACGCAGTATTTT. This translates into CASSVDAGVTDTQYF.